This TCR beta chain was retrieved from a study of CD8 T cells in Susac syndrome. CDR1 DFQATT and CDR2 SNEGSKA come from the germline V gene (reference sequence). CDR3 length: 11 residues. Germline trimming cut 6 bases from V and 10 bases from J; bases unmatched to any gene: 6. Random hexamers were used to reverse transcribe an amount of 0.5 to 1 ug RNA. Multiplex PCR with immunoSEQ amplified the TCR beta CDR3 across 54 Vbeta and 13 Jbeta. TCRdb used MiXCR to reprocess the immunoSEQ multiplex PCR reads, holding one entry per CDR3 protein. The sample shows fewer than 150,000 distinct CDR3 sequences, about 95% of them seen only once.

This chain links TRBV20-1 with TRBJ1-1; 9 bases map to TRBD1. Sequenced sample: CD4+ T cells from PBMCs. This receptor was taken from a human donor in good health. The CDR3 coding sequence is TGCAGTGCCCACAGGGGGCAAGGAGCTTTCTTT. It yields the protein CSAHRGQGAFF.